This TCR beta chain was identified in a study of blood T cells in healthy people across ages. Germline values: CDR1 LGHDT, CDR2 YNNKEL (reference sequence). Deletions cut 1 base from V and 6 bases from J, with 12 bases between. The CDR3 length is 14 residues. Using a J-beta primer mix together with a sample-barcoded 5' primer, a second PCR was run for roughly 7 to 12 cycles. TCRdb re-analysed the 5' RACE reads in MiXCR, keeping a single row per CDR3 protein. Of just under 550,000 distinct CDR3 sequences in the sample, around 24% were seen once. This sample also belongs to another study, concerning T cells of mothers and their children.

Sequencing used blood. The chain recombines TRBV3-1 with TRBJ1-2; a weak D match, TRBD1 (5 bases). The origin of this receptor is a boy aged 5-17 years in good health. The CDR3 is CASSQVRSGHGYTF. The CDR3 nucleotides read TGTGCCAGCAGCCAAGTAAGGTCAGGGCATGGCTACACCTTC.